Listed below are T cell receptor beta chains from one sample, sequenced in a study of shared clonotypes between healthy human individuals. Here immunoSEQ multiplex PCR was the method, and the copy in TCRdb shows in-frame clones only, minus some. The table lists some 2.1 million clones, about 95% of them singletons, with 1% to 1.3% in the top ten. Sequencing was done on a sample of naive CD8+ T cells sorted from blood. The origin of the receptors is a young man in good health. Each CDR3 is given with its conserved first and last residue. The D gene is left open where the match is weak. Expanded clones are given a class, and other clones once, few, many or no size at all.

>TRBV6-5|TRBJ2-1|.|TRBD1
TGTGCCAGCAGTAGGAGACAGGGGGACTACAATGAGCAGTTCTTC
CASSRRQGDYNEQFF
>TRBV6-5|TRBJ2-2|.|.
TGTGCCAGCAGTCAAGCCCCCAGCACCGGGGAGCTGTTTTTT
CASSQAPSTGELFF
>TRBV27|TRBJ1-1|.|.
TGTGCCAGCAGTTCAACAGGGAGCAACACTGAAGCTTTCTTT
CASSSTGSNTEAFF
>TRBV9|TRBJ2-6|.|TRBD1
TGTGCCAGCAGCGCCAACCGGGACAGGGGTTCTGGGGCCAACGTCCTGACTTTC
CASSANRDRGSGANVLTF
>TRBV4-1|TRBJ2-2|.|TRBD1
TGCGCCAGCAGCCCGGACAGGGGGCTTGACGGGGAGCTGTTTTTT
CASSPDRGLDGELFF
>TRBV2|TRBJ2-3|.|TRBD2
TGTGCCAGCAGTGAAGCACTAGCGGGAGTGGCAGATACGCAGTATTTT
CASSEALAGVADTQYF
>TRBV20-1|TRBJ2-7|.|.
TGCAGTGCCAACGAGCAGTACTTC
CSANEQYF
>TRBV27|TRBJ2-1|.|.
TGTGCCAGCAGTTTAATCCGGGACAATGAGCAGTTCTTC
CASSLIRDNEQFF
>TRBV2|TRBJ2-7|.|TRBD1
TGTGCCAGCGGGACAGGGGGCTACGAGCAGTACTTC
CASGTGGYEQYF
>TRBV28|TRBJ2-7|.|.
TGTGCCAGCGACAGGATCTTCGTAGGATCTGAAATCTCCTACGAGCAGTACTTC
CASDRIFVGSEISYEQYF
>TRBV7-9|TRBJ2-7|.|.
TGTGCCAGCAGCTTAGTGGGGACGGGAGAGGAGGAGCAGTACTTC
CASSLVGTGEEEQYF
>TRBV13|TRBJ2-7|once|TRBD1
TGTGCCAGCAGCGTAGGGACAGGCTACGAGCAGTACTTC
CASSVGTGYEQYF
>TRBV28|TRBJ2-4|once|.
TGTGCCAGCAGTTTAATGAGGGTTGGGGGCGAAAACATTCAGTACTTC
CASSLMRVGGENIQYF
>TRBV2|TRBJ2-7|.|TRBD1
TGTGCCATCGGGACAGGGGGCTACGAGCAGTACTTC
CAIGTGGYEQYF
>TRBV7-8|TRBJ2-7|.|.
TGTGCCAGCAGCTCCCCAGTGGGGACGGATGACTACGAGCAGTACTTC
CASSSPVGTDDYEQYF
>TRBV13|TRBJ1-5|.|.
TGTGCCAGCAGCCTGGGGGGGGCCCTAGAGCCCCAGCATTTT
CASSLGGALEPQHF
>TRBV27|TRBJ1-2|.|.
TGTGCCAGCAGTTTCGGTGGCGGGTACGGCTACACCTTC
CASSFGGGYGYTF
>TRBV2|TRBJ2-7|.|.
TGTGCCAGCAGTGAAGACAGGGGAGGGCTCTACGAGCAGTACTTC
CASSEDRGGLYEQYF
>TRBV14|TRBJ2-7|.|.
TGTGCCAGCAGGGCGGGCACCTCCTACGAGCAGTACTTC
CASRAGTSYEQYF
>TRBV5-4|TRBJ1-5|.|.
TGTGCCAGCAGCTTAAACAGGGTATTGGGAGCGCCCCAGCATTTT
CASSLNRVLGAPQHF
>TRBV7-2|TRBJ2-1|.|.
TGTGCCAGCAGCTGGACTCCTTTAAGCTCCTACAATGAGCAGTTCTTC
CASSWTPLSSYNEQFF
>TRBV27|TRBJ2-7|.|.
TGTGCCAGCAGTTTTCAGGTTACGTACGAGCAGTACTTC
CASSFQVTYEQYF
>TRBV9|TRBJ2-6|.|.
TGTGCCAGCAGCCCCGGGGCCAACGTCCTGACTTTC
CASSPGANVLTF
>TRBV7-8|TRBJ2-3|.|.
TGTGCCAGCAGGACAGAATTGAGCACAGATACGCAGTATTTT
CASRTELSTDTQYF
>TRBV12-5|TRBJ1-1|once|.
TGTGCTAGTGTCTTATCTACAGGCTCTGAAGCTTTCTTT
CASVLSTGSEAFF
>TRBV4-2|TRBJ1-1|.|TRBD1
TGTGCCAGCAGCCAAACGGGACAGCCGGTTAACACTGAAGCTTTCTTT
CASSQTGQPVNTEAFF
>TRBV6-5|TRBJ2-7|few|TRBD2
TGTGCCAGCAGCGGGGGGAGCTCCTACGAGCAGTACTTC
CASSGGSSYEQYF
>TRBV6-5|TRBJ2-7|.|.
TGTGCCAGCAGTTACTCGAGGGGTCAGGTTGACTACGAGCAGTACTTC
CASSYSRGQVDYEQYF
>TRBV6-5|TRBJ1-5|.|.
TGTGCCAGCAGCTCCGGACAATATAGCAATCAGCCCCAGCATTTT
CASSSGQYSNQPQHF
>TRBV4-3|TRBJ1-6|.|TRBD1
TGCGCCAGCAGCCAAATGGGACAGGGTCATAATTCACCCCTCCACTTT
CASSQMGQGHNSPLHF
>TRBV4-1|TRBJ1-6|once|.
TGCGCCAGCAGCCAAGATCTAGCCCTTTATAATTCACCCCTCCACTTT
CASSQDLALYNSPLHF
>TRBV7-9|TRBJ1-1|.|.
TGTGCCAGCAGCCTCAGCGCGATGAACACTGAAGCTTTCTTT
CASSLSAMNTEAFF